This is a list of T cell receptor beta chains from one sample in a study of metastatic and nonmetastatic thyroid tumors. TCRdb re-called the PCR reads via MiXCR. The sample consists of approximately 13,000 clones, roughly 21% of them appearing once. The material sequenced was adjacent normal tissue. These receptors all stem from a female donor with papillary thyroid cancer or a benign thyroid nodule (not recorded which). Some clones in this sample may be carry-over from other donors' samples. Both conserved end residues are part of each CDR3. A D gene is named only where the DNA matches it firmly. The size field is filled for only some rows; it gives once, few, many or a size class.

>medium-sized|TRBJ1-2|.|TRBV2
TGTGCCAGCAGTGCAAGCTATGGCTACACCTTC
CASSASYGYTF
>many|TRBJ1-1|TRBD1|TRBV12-3/TRBV12-4
TGTGCCAGCAGTTCCACCGGGACAGGGGGCACTGAAGCTTTCTTT
CASSSTGTGGTEAFF
>.|TRBJ2-7|TRBD1|TRBV11-2
TGTGCCAGCAGACCCGGGACAGGGGGAATAGAGCAGTACTTC
CASRPGTGGIEQYF
>medium-sized|TRBJ1-1|.|TRBV30
TGTGCCTGGAGTGTACGTGGAAACGAAGCTTTCTTT
CAWSVRGNEAFF
>.|TRBJ1-2|.|TRBV5-1
TGCGCCAGCAGCTTCGGACGGGGGAGCTATGGCTACACCTTC
CASSFGRGSYGYTF
>many|TRBJ2-4|.|TRBV19
TGTGCCAGTAGTATAGGAAACATTCAGTACTTC
CASSIGNIQYF
>many|TRBJ2-1|.|TRBV3-1
TGTGCCAGCAGCCAAGGGGCTAGTTGGGGTTCAGATGAGCAGTTCTTC
CASSQGASWGSDEQFF
>many|TRBJ2-3|.|TRBV2
TGTGCCAGCAGTGTACAGGACTCCTACACAGATACGCAGTATTTT
CASSVQDSYTDTQYF
>.|TRBJ1-6|.|TRBV28
TGTGCCAGCAGAGTGACAACGCATTCACCCCTCCACTTT
CASRVTTHSPLHF
>few|TRBJ1-1|.|TRBV6-2/TRBV6-3
TGTGCCAGCAGTCCCTCAGGGAACACTGAAGCTTTCTTT
CASSPSGNTEAFF
>medium-sized|TRBJ2-1|.|TRBV28
TGTGCCAGCAGTTTTGGGGTCAAGCAGTTCTTC
CASSFGVKQFF
>.|TRBJ2-4|TRBD2|TRBV6-2/TRBV6-3
TGTGCCAGCAGTTATGCTAGCGGCCAGGACATTCAGTACTTC
CASSYASGQDIQYF
>.|TRBJ2-1|.|TRBV27
TGTGCCAGCAGTCCCCTGATTGGGTCCGAGCAGTTCTTC
CASSPLIGSEQFF
>many|TRBJ1-5|.|TRBV24-1
TGTGCCACCAGTGACCACAGGGTCGGTCAGCCCCAGCATTTT
CATSDHRVGQPQHF
>many|TRBJ2-5|.|TRBV13
TGTGCCAGCAGCTTAGGGTCTAAGGGGACCCAGTACTTC
CASSLGSKGTQYF
>.|TRBJ2-7|TRBD1|TRBV6-1
TGTGCCAGCAGTAATATGGGACAGGGTGGCCCCTACGAGCAGTACTTC
CASSNMGQGGPYEQYF
>few|TRBJ2-1|TRBD2|TRBV10-3
TGTGCCATCAGGGGACTAGCGGACAATGAGCAGTTCTTC
CAIRGLADNEQFF
>.|TRBJ2-3|.|TRBV5-1
TGCGCCAGCAGACCCAACACACAAGCCCTAGATACGCAGTATTTT
CASRPNTQALDTQYF
>.|TRBJ1-6|.|TRBV12-3/TRBV12-4
TGTGCCAGCAGTTTCTCCCGGGAGGGCCTCCACTTT
CASSFSREGLHF
>many|TRBJ1-1|.|TRBV28
TGTGCCAGCAGTTCCCTTTTGCGGGTTCGACTAGAAATAAACACTGAAGCTTTCTTT
CASSSLLRVRLEINTEAFF
>.|TRBJ2-7|.|TRBV5-1
TGCGCCAGCATCCCGTTCGGGGGAGCAGTATACGAACAGTACTTC
CASIPFGGAVYEQYF
>medium-sized|TRBJ1-2|TRBD1|TRBV30
TGTGCCTGGAGTCGACAGGGAGGCACTACTAACTATGGCTACACCTTC
CAWSRQGGTTNYGYTF
>medium-sized|TRBJ2-3|.|TRBV12-3/TRBV12-4
TGTGCCAGCAGAAAATACACAGATACGCAGTATTTT
CASRKYTDTQYF
>many|TRBJ2-3|.|TRBV5-5
TGTGCCAGCAGCTCATTGGGCACAGATACGCAGTATTTT
CASSSLGTDTQYF
>.|TRBJ2-2|TRBD2|TRBV11-2
TGTGCCAGCAGCCCTACCGGGACTAGCGGGAGGGCAAGGGCCGGGGAGCTGTTTTTT
CASSPTGTSGRARAGELFF
>.|TRBJ1-1|TRBD1|TRBV18
TGTGCCAGCTCACCGGACAGGGGGGACACTGAAGCTTTCTTT
CASSPDRGDTEAFF
>.|TRBJ2-1|TRBD2|TRBV7-2
TGCGCCAGCAGGTCAGCGGGAGGGCCGGACAATGAGCAGTTCTTC
CASRSAGGPDNEQFF
>medium-sized|TRBJ1-2|.|TRBV5-1
TGCGCCAGCAGCTTGGCACTTACAGCCAACTATGGCTACACCTTC
CASSLALTANYGYTF
>medium-sized|TRBJ1-5|TRBD1|TRBV6-1
TGTGCCAGCAGCCACCTTGGGACAGGGCCCAATCAGCCCCAGCATTTT
CASSHLGTGPNQPQHF
>many|TRBJ2-3|.|TRBV2
TGTGCCAGCACCCTACTAATGACTAGTAAGGAGAAAGATACGCAGTATTTT
CASTLLMTSKEKDTQYF
>many|TRBJ2-1|TRBD1|TRBV20-1
TGCAGTGCTGCGAAGACCGGGACAGCTTACAATGAGCAGTTCTTC
CSAAKTGTAYNEQFF
>many|TRBJ2-2|.|TRBV27
TGTGCCAGCGGTACGGATACGTTCGGGACCGGGGAGCTGTTTTTT
CASGTDTFGTGELFF
>few|TRBJ2-7|.|TRBV7-9
TGTGCCAGCAGCCCGGGGGGCTACGAGCAGTATTTC
CASSPGGYEQYF
>.|TRBJ2-1|TRBD2|TRBV11-2
TGTGCCAGCAGCGGAATGTGGACTAGCGGGAGTAGAAATGAGCAGTTCTTC
CASSGMWTSGSRNEQFF
>few|TRBJ2-3|.|TRBV27
TGTGCCAGCAGCTTTAAAAGACCGGACGGAACTAGCACATATACGCAGTATTTT
CASSFKRPDGTSTYTQYF
>medium-sized|TRBJ2-1|.|TRBV6-5
TGTGCCAGCAGACACGGGCGGACTGGGGCCGCCTACAATGAGCAGTTCTTC
CASRHGRTGAAYNEQFF
>medium-sized|TRBJ1-6|.|TRBV28
TGTGCCAGCAGTTTAGGGGGTCAGGATAATTCACCCCTCCACTTT
CASSLGGQDNSPLHF
>few|TRBJ1-4|.|TRBV6-2/TRBV6-3
TGTGCCAGCAGTTATCCCCTAGGTTGGGAAAAACTGTTTTTT
CASSYPLGWEKLFF
>many|TRBJ2-1|TRBD2|TRBV20-1
TGCAGTGCTAGAGTAGCGGGAGCCTCCTACAATGAGCAGTTCTTC
CSARVAGASYNEQFF
>medium-sized|TRBJ2-3|TRBD2|TRBV6-1
TGTGCCAGCGCTAGCGGCAGCACAGATACGCAGTATTTT
CASASGSTDTQYF
>.|TRBJ1-2|TRBD1|TRBV20-1
TGCAGTGCTACCCTGACAGGGGCGGGTTATGGCTACACCTTC
CSATLTGAGYGYTF
>.|TRBJ2-3|.|TRBV28
TGTGCCAGCAGTTTATTTGACAGTTGGACAGATACGCAGTATTTT
CASSLFDSWTDTQYF
>.|TRBJ2-5|.|TRBV6-4
TGTGCCAGCAGCGACCTACAGGGTCCTAGGGGGAGGAATAGGTGCAATGAGCGGTTCTTC
CASSDLQGPRGRNRCNERFF
>few|TRBJ2-7|.|TRBV12-3/TRBV12-4
TGTGCCAGCAGTCTGGCCGACGGCGAGCAGTACTTC
CASSLADGEQYF
>.|TRBJ2-3|.|TRBV7-9
TGTGCCAGCAGCTTAGAGGGGTGGGCAGATACGCAGTATTTT
CASSLEGWADTQYF
>many|TRBJ1-2|.|TRBV5-5
TGTGCCAGCAGCTTGTCTGAGGGCTACACCTTC
CASSLSEGYTF
>few|TRBJ2-7|.|TRBV12-3/TRBV12-4
TGTGCCAGCACCCCAGGGGGAGGAGGGGCTCTATACGAGCAGTACTTC
CASTPGGGGALYEQYF
>medium-sized|TRBJ2-3|TRBD2|TRBV20-1
TGCAGTGCTAGAGATCCGGGGGGAAGCACAGATACGCAGTATTTT
CSARDPGGSTDTQYF
>.|TRBJ1-2|TRBD1|TRBV6-1
TGTGCCAGCATCCCTACAGGGGGCGGTAACTGCTACACCTTC
CASIPTGGGNCYTF
>.|TRBJ1-1|.|TRBV5-1
TGCGCCAGCAGCTTGGGCGGGACGGATGGGGGAACTGAAGCTTTCTTT
CASSLGGTDGGTEAFF
>.|TRBJ2-1|TRBD2|TRBV28
TGTGCCAGCAGTTTAGTCGGCGGGAGCTCCTACAATGAGCAGTTCTTC
CASSLVGGSSYNEQFF
>medium-sized|TRBJ2-3|.|TRBV6-1
TGTGCCAGCACAGTGGGGCCCACAGATACGCAGTATTTT
CASTVGPTDTQYF
>few|TRBJ2-7|TRBD2|TRBV28
TGTGCCAGCAGATTAGCGGGGACCTACGAGCAGTACTTC
CASRLAGTYEQYF
>.|TRBJ2-1|.|TRBV9
TGTGCCAGCAGCGGAGGCCCCACTAATTACAATGAGCAGTTCTTC
CASSGGPTNYNEQFF
>.|TRBJ2-3|.|TRBV27
TGTGCCAGCAGTTACCAGACAGCTACAGATACGCAGTATTTT
CASSYQTATDTQYF
>medium-sized|TRBJ1-2|TRBD1|TRBV20-1
TGCAGTGCTAAACAGGGGGACGGCTATGGCTACACCTTC
CSAKQGDGYGYTF
>.|TRBJ2-7|.|TRBV7-6
TGTGCCAGCAGCCCACGCACTGGGTCCTACGAGCAGTACTTC
CASSPRTGSYEQYF
>.|TRBJ2-2|TRBD2|TRBV20-1
TGCAGTGCTAGCTGGACTAGCGGGAGGGGGGGTAACACCGGGGAGCTGTTTTTT
CSASWTSGRGGNTGELFF
>large|TRBJ1-6|.|TRBV28
TGTGCCAGCAAGGCAGCTGTGAATTCACCCCTCCACTTT
CASKAAVNSPLHF
>many|TRBJ2-1|.|TRBV5-1
TGCGCCAGCAGATCCACTCGTGGCGATGAGCAGTTCTTC
CASRSTRGDEQFF